The 28 T cell receptor beta chains presented below share a single source sample, sequenced in a study of T-cell memory formation after mild COVID-19. TCRdb fed the 5' RACE reads into MiXCR, producing one record per CDR3 protein. The sample gives about 340,000 distinct CDR3 sequences, 10% to 15% of which show up once; about a fifth is in the top ten. Material: PBMCs or a T cell subset sorted from them (not recorded which). These receptors were taken from a man aged 18 to 29 who had mild COVID-19 (a few samples of this study predate the infection). Cell type and time point are not known.

V is TRBV12-3 or TRBV12-4 and J is TRBJ1-2; 8 positions agree with TRBD1. V was pared by 4 bases and J by 6 bases, with 4 bases of the junction left unmatched. This CDR3 has 13 residues. The CDR3 DNA follows: TGTGCCAGCAGTTACCGGACAGGGCATGGCTACACCTTC. It translates to CASSYRTGHGYTF.

This clonotype came up a few times. The chain carries TRBV27 and TRBJ1-2; 7 bases align to TRBD1. The CDR3 is made up of 14 amino acids. Per germline, CDR1 MNHEY and CDR2 SMNVEV (reference sequence). Unmatched junction bases numbered 6, after V lost 5 bases and J lost 3 bases. The CDR3 nucleotides read TGTGCCAGCAGTGGATCGGGACAGTACTATGGCTACACCTTC. Protein: CASSGSGQYYGYTF.

This clonotype was seen more than once but under ten times. CDR3 DNA: TGTGCCAGCAGTTCATACTGGGGGCAAGAGACCCAGTACTTC. Translating gives CASSSYWGQETQYF. The chain recombines TRBV6-2 or TRBV6-3 with TRBJ2-5; either TRBD1 or TRBD2 may supply D (5 bases each). The germline V gene has CDR1 MNHEY and CDR2 SVGEGT. The CDR3 spans 14 residues. V lost 4 bases and J 2 bases, leaving 11 bases between the germline ends.

This clonotype was counted a few times. This rearrangement joins TRBV20-1 to TRBJ2-7, with D perhaps TRBD2 (6 bases). This CDR3 region has 13 residues. Germline CDR1 is DFQATT and CDR2 is SNEGSKA (reference sequence). The V end was cut by 4 bases, the J end by 1 base, with 11 bases between. CDR3 nucleotide sequence: TGCAGTGCTACGGGCGGGGCTTCCTACGAGCAGTACGTC. As protein: CSATGGASYEQYV.

This clonotype was counted a few times. The V call is TRBV6-2 or TRBV6-3, the J call TRBJ2-1, with TRBD2 matching over 10 bases. V lost 6 bases, J lost 4 bases, and 6 bases stayed unmatched. Germline loops: CDR1 MNHEY, CDR2 SVGEGT. The CDR3 length is 15 residues. The CDR3 reads CASSIKRGGYNEQFF. For the CDR3, the DNA is TGTGCCAGCAGCATAAAGCGGGGGGGTTACAATGAGCAGTTCTTC.

V usage is TRBV5-8 and J usage is TRBJ2-5; 7 nucleotides align to TRBD2. CDR1 is SGHTS, CDR2 YDEGEE, per germline. CDR3 length: 16 amino acids. V shed 2 bases and J 4 bases; nucleotides not matched to a gene: 11. This CDR3 is CASSLAGLADVETQYF. The CDR3 DNA is TGTGCCAGCAGCTTAGCGGGACTGGCAGATGTAGAGACCCAGTACTTC.

J is TRBJ2-4 and V is TRBV7-9, with a weak D call TRBD2 (6 bases). Germline V gene lookup returns CDR1 SEHNR and CDR2 FQNEAQ (reference sequence). The CDR3 is 15 residues long. V was pared by 5 bases and J by 7 bases, with 18 bases between. The CDR3 DNA is TGTGCCAGCAGCCCACACGAGACTAGGGAGAACATTCAGTACTTC. Encoded protein: CASSPHETRENIQYF.

V and J are TRBV7-2 and TRBJ1-1; no firm D call. CDR1 and CDR2 from the germline V gene are SGHTA and FQGNSA. Trimming left V 5 bases short and J 4 bases short, with 8 bases between. This CDR3 spans 12 amino acids. This CDR3 reads CASSNHLTEAFF. The CDR3 region has the DNA TGTGCCAGCAGCAATCATCTCACTGAAGCTTTCTTT.

The chain carries TRBV18 and TRBJ2-6; possibly TRBD1 for D (5 bases). In germline, CDR1 is KGHSH, CDR2 LQKENI. Trimming pared 0 bases from V and 0 bases from J, leaving 15 bases between. The CDR3 covers 19 residues. The CDR3 bases are TGTGCCAGCTCACCACCGGCAGCAGGGTGGGGCTCTGGGGCCAACGTCCTGACTTTC. This translates into CASSPPAAGWGSGANVLTF.

This chain connects TRBV27 to TRBJ1-2; 8 nucleotides align to TRBD1. CDR1 and CDR2 from the germline V gene are MNHEY and SMNVEV (reference sequence). This CDR3 contains 12 residues. With 6 bases clipped from V and 5 bases from J, the junction kept 2 bases outside the gene matches. The CDR3 sequence is CASRDRVYGYTF. The CDR3 nucleotides are TGTGCCAGCAGGGACAGGGTATATGGCTACACCTTC.

The chain couples TRBV15 to TRBJ2-5, with a possible D match to TRBD1 (6 bases). With 0 bases removed from V and 2 bases from J, the gap between germline ends came to 10 bases. CDR1 is LNHNV, CDR2 YYDKDF, per germline (reference sequence). This CDR3 is 15 amino acids long. CDR3 amino acids: CATSRDPGDQETQYF. CDR3 in DNA: TGTGCCACCAGCAGAGATCCAGGGGATCAAGAGACCCAGTACTTC.

This sequence joins TRBV4-1 and TRBJ2-7; D is perhaps TRBD1 (6 bases). Looked up from germline, CDR1 is MGHRA and CDR2 is YSYEKL. The V gene lost 1 base and the J gene lost 0 bases, with 10 bases spanning the gap. The CDR3 sequence is 15 residues long. CDR3 protein: CASSQGQGPSYEQYF. The CDR3 DNA sequence: TGCGCCAGCAGCCAAGGCCAGGGGCCCTCCTACGAGCAGTACTTC.

This clonotype occurred a few times. The rearrangement links TRBV3-1 to TRBJ2-1; 11 nucleotides line up with TRBD2. This CDR3 has 15 amino acids. In germline, CDR1 is LGHDT, CDR2 YNNKEL (reference sequence). The V and J ends lost 6 bases and 6 bases, in that order; junction bases with no gene match: 7. The CDR3 reads CASSQLAGGINEQFF. Written as DNA, the CDR3 is TGTGCCAGCAGTCAATTAGCGGGGGGGATCAATGAGCAGTTCTTC.

V and J are TRBV7-9 and TRBJ2-1; either TRBD1 or TRBD2 may supply D (5 bases each). The germline gives CDR1 SEHNR, CDR2 FQNEAQ (reference sequence). The CDR3 extends over 13 amino acids. V lost 4 bases to trimming and J lost 4 bases, with 8 bases between them. CDR3 DNA: TGTGCCAGCAGCTGGGACCTTTACAATGAGCAGTTCTTC. Encoded protein: CASSWDLYNEQFF. Looking up the rest from reference TRBV7-9 and TRBJ2-1 gives the full variable domain: DTGVSQNPRHKITKRGQNVTFRCDPISEHNRLYWYRQTLGQGPEFLTYFQNEAQLEKSRLLSDRFSAERPKGSFSTLEIQRTEQGDSAMYLCASSWDLYNEQFFGPGTRLTVL.

J is TRBJ2-1 and V is TRBV4-2; tentatively, D is TRBD2 (5 bases). The V gene lost 2 bases and the J gene lost 8 bases, with 10 bases spanning the gap. The length of the CDR3 is 13 residues. Germline CDR1 and CDR2: LGHNA and YNFKEQ. The chain's CDR3 is CASSQPGGDEQFF. DNA of the CDR3: TGTGCCAGCAGCCAACCCGGAGGCGATGAGCAGTTCTTC.

A few counts support this clonotype. The V call is TRBV4-3, the J call TRBJ2-3, with D perhaps TRBD1 (5 bases). The CDR3 is made up of 13 amino acids. Germline values: CDR1 LGHNA, CDR2 YSLEER. The ends were cut back, 2 bases at V and 5 bases at J, with 8 bases in the middle. The CDR3 DNA reads TGCGCCAGCAGCCAATTCAGGGAAGATACGCAGTATTTT. Protein sequence: CASSQFREDTQYF.

This clonotype has at least ten counts. The rearrangement uses TRBV6-5 and TRBJ2-3; 11 bases align to TRBD2. Germline CDR1 and CDR2: MNHEY and SVGAGI. J was trimmed by 1 base and V by 0 bases; bases with no gene match: 6. CDR3 length: 18 amino acids. The DNA for the CDR3 is TGTGCCAGCAGTTACTCGCGGCGACTAGCGGGGCGCACAGATACGCAGTATTTT. Protein product: CASSYSRRLAGRTDTQYF.

The chain joins TRBV27 to TRBJ1-1; D is ambiguous. The CDR3 sequence is 14 residues long. V gave up 3 bases and J gave up 4 bases, with 12 bases separating them. Germline V gene data show CDR1 as MNHEY and CDR2 as SMNVEV (reference sequence). As DNA, the CDR3 is TGTGCCAGCAGTTTGCAGTGGCGGGGCACTGAAGCTTTCTTT. Its translation: CASSLQWRGTEAFF.

This clonotype was counted a few times. The rearrangement links TRBV6-1 to TRBJ2-4; possible D gene TRBD2, 5 bases. This CDR3 has 16 amino acids. CDR1 is MNHNS and CDR2 is SASEGT in the germline V gene. The germline V and J ends were trimmed by 2 bases and 3 bases, with 14 bases remaining between them. The CDR3 DNA reads as TGTGCCAGCAGTGAACCCGGGGTTCGGGGCAAAAACATTCAGTACTTC. It specifies CASSEPGVRGKNIQYF.

The gene calls are TRBV6-6 and TRBJ2-7, with D possibly being TRBD2 (6 bases). This CDR3 has 13 amino acids. V lost 0 bases, J lost 4 bases, and 7 bases lay in between. The germline V gene has CDR1 MNHNY and CDR2 SVGAGI (reference sequence). CDR3 DNA: TGTGCCAGCAGTTACTCGGAGGGGTACGAGCAGTACGTC. Its translation: CASSYSEGYEQYV.

A few counts support this clonotype. The J gene is TRBJ1-1, the V gene TRBV2; D gene uncertain. The V and J ends lost 7 bases and 4 bases respectively, with 10 bases between them. This CDR3 is 12 amino acids long. Looked up from germline, CDR1 is SNHLY and CDR2 is FYNNEI. In DNA, the CDR3 is TGTGCCAGCATACTACTGGGCACTGAAGCTTTCTTT. Translating it yields CASILLGTEAFF. The variable domain in full, with the rest retrieved from reference TRBV2 and TRBJ1-1, is EPEVTQTPSHQVTQMGQEVILRCVPISNHLYFYWYRQILGQKVEFLVSFYNNEISEKSEIFDDQFSVERPDGSNFTLKIRSTKLEDSAMYFCASILLGTEAFFGQGTRLTVV.

The chain is built from TRBV11-2 and TRBJ2-1; weak D call: TRBD1 (5 bases). Germline lookup yields CDR1 SGHAT and CDR2 FQNNGV. This CDR3 is 15 amino acids long. The V gene lost 5 bases and the J gene lost 4 bases, with 15 bases spanning the gap. The CDR3 is CASSPRQNLYNEQFF. In nucleotides, the CDR3 is TGTGCCAGCAGCCCACGACAGAACCTATACAATGAGCAGTTCTTC. The full variable domain, in which reference TRBV11-2 and TRBJ2-1 provide the parts outside the CDR3, is EAGVAQSPRYKIIEKRQSVAFWCNPISGHATLYWYQQILGQGPKLLIQFQNNGVVDDSQLPKDRFSAERLKGVDSTLKIQPAKLEDSAVYLCASSPRQNLYNEQFFGPGTRLTVL.

CDR3 in DNA: TGTGCCAGCAGTGCGCTACAGGGGGCCCAAGAGACCCAGTACTTC. Translated: CASSALQGAQETQYF. The V and J genes are TRBV28 and TRBJ2-5, with 9 bases matching TRBD1. Trimming removed 5 bases from V and 1 base from J; junction bases left unmatched: 5. This CDR3 has 15 amino acids. Germline loops: CDR1 MDHEN, CDR2 SYDVKM.

This clonotype appeared a few times. The gene calls are TRBV11-2 and TRBJ2-3; TRBD2 is a possible D gene (5 bases). V lost 0 bases to trimming and J lost 6 bases, with 19 bases between them. The CDR3 runs to 17 residues. CDR1 SGHAT and CDR2 FQNNGV come from the germline V gene. CDR3 sequence: CASSLDLSSLDSDTQYF. The CDR3, as DNA: TGTGCCAGCAGCTTAGATTTGTCTAGCCTGGATTCGGATACGCAGTATTTT.

The gene calls are TRBV7-2 and TRBJ1-5; D is ambiguous. The CDR3 length is 13 residues. Trimming removed 0 bases at V and 11 bases at J, with 11 bases between. Germline CDR1 is SGHTA and CDR2 is FQGNSA. The CDR3 DNA reads as TGTGCCAGCAGCTTAGCCCAGCCGGAGGCCCAGCATTTT. The encoded protein is CASSLAQPEAQHF.

A few counts support this clonotype. The chain employs TRBV18 and TRBJ2-7, with 9 bases aligning to TRBD1. Germline CDR1 reads KGHSH; CDR2 reads LQKENI. This CDR3 comprises 14 residues. Losses at the gene ends were 6 bases for V and 2 bases for J; bases not matched to a gene: 5. The CDR3 region is CASSSGTGPYEQYF. The DNA of the CDR3 is TGTGCCAGCTCCTCCGGGACAGGGCCCTACGAGCAGTACTTC.

The V gene is TRBV7-3, the J gene TRBJ2-5, with a weak D call TRBD1 (5 bases). V shed 1 base and J shed 3 bases, with 6 bases lying between them. CDR1 is SGHTA, CDR2 FQGTGA, per germline. The CDR3 length is 13 residues. The chain's CDR3 is CASSLSREETQYF. The CDR3 DNA is TGTGCCAGCAGCTTAAGCAGGGAAGAGACCCAGTACTTC.

This clonotype was counted ten times or more. The chain recombines TRBV11-2 with TRBJ2-3, with D unresolved. The V gene's germline CDR1 is SGHAT and CDR2 FQNNGV. The CDR3 loop spans 15 amino acids. Trimming pared 3 bases from V and 5 bases from J, leaving 15 bases between. Here the CDR3 reads CASSLGWPVVDTQYF. The CDR3 region has the DNA TGTGCCAGCAGCTTGGGTTGGCCGGTGGTAGATACGCAGTATTTT.